This T cell receptor (beta chain) was captured in a study of blood T cell repertoires in COVID-19. Clones were sequenced by immunoSEQ multiplex PCR, and TCRdb holds only the in-frame ones, with some missing. The sample records about 200,000 clones, approximately 80% being singletons. CDR3 length: 15 residues. The V and J ends lost 5 bases and 4 bases, in that order; junction bases with no gene match: 9. Per germline, CDR1 SGHAT and CDR2 FQNNGV. J is TRBJ2-3 and V is TRBV11-2, with 7 bases lining up with TRBD1. The sample comprised peripheral blood. This sequence originates from a man in his fifties or sixties with COVID-19, enrolled during active disease. The CDR3 region has the DNA TGTGCCAGCAGCGCGGCCAGGGACAGCCCAGATACGCAGTATTTT. Its protein product is CASSAARDSPDTQYF.